This TCR beta chain appears in the sequencing data of a study of T-cell memory formation after mild COVID-19. Broader study findings: The main location of contracting CD4+ clones was CM and EM, and that of contracting CD8+ clones was EMRA. Still unconfirmed is whether the second-wave clones peaking on day 37 recognized SARS-CoV-2.

This clonotype has only a few counts. Its antigen is still unknown. An end of the junction does not agree with germline; a read error may underlie this. Using constant-segment primers, 5'RACE produced TCR alpha and TCR beta cDNA libraries carrying sample barcodes and UMIs. Via MiXCR, TCRdb re-called the 5' RACE reads, giving one row per CDR3 protein. This table holds around 450,000 distinct CDR3 sequences, around 20% found once. CDR1 DFQATT and CDR2 SNEGSKA come from the germline V gene (reference sequence). The CDR3 covers 12 residues. V gene TRBV20-1 combines with J gene TRBJ2-3; 8 nucleotides align to TRBD2. What was sequenced was PBMCs or a T cell subset sorted from them (not recorded which). The TCR was taken from an adult woman who had mild COVID-19 (a few samples of this study predate the infection). Cell type and time point are not known. This CDR3 reads CSTSGGTDTQYF. Written as DNA, the CDR3 is TGCAGTACTAGCGGAGGCACAGATACGCAGTATTTT.